These T cell receptor beta chains were read from a single sample in a study of blood T cell repertoires in COVID-19. Data came from immunoSEQ multiplex PCR; TCRdb stores just in-frame clones and leaves some out. The sample has 200,000 to 300,000 clones, about nine tenths seen once; the top ten hold roughly 9.8%. Sequencing was done on a sample of peripheral blood. Receptors originate from a man aged 35 to 55 who had recovered from COVID-19. Both conserved end residues are trimmed from each CDR3. Each record gives: D gene, V gene, CDR3 protein. A D gene is named only where the DNA matches it firmly.

>NA|TRBV25-1
ASGREGAYEQY
>NA|TRBV9
ASSVDPQGPYEQY
>TRBD1|TRBV29-1
SVEKLRGPDYGYT
>NA|TRBV6-5
ASRSGPGNTIY
>TRBD1|TRBV6-5
ASSDRDQGSPLH
>NA|TRBV24-1
ATSAGANYGYT
>TRBD2|TRBV2
ASKPSGAYNEQF
>NA|TRBV6-6
ASSYSWALAEAF
>TRBD2|TRBV28
ASRLPTPPRGVEQY
>TRBD2|TRBV7-6
ASSPRTSGAYNEQF
>TRBD1|TRBV9
ASSVAGGPEAF
>TRBD1|TRBV6-1
ASSVPGTGSNTEAF
>TRBD1|TRBV24-1
ATLGQGARQPQH
>NA|TRBV9
ASSAGLRPGPLQF